This entry features one TCR beta chain sequence. Its target is not known. This sample was taken from a study of graft-versus-host responses after intestinal transplantation. Across the whole study: Recipients got multivisceral, liver-intestinal, or isolated intestinal transplants. The study gave all recipients anti-thymocyte globulin induction, then tacrolimus and steroids for 2 to 3 years. General observations from the study: Individuals carrying graft-donor T cell macrochimerism showed high graft-versus-host to host-versus-graft clonal ratios in allografts. The authors found GvH clones in recipient marrow, some appearing first in ileum or blood.

There are 11 residues in the CDR3. The V gene lost 7 bases and the J gene lost 6 bases, with 10 bases spanning the gap. CDR1 and CDR2 from the germline V gene are DFQATT and SNEGSKA (reference sequence). Here immunoSEQ multiplex PCR was the method, and the copy in TCRdb shows in-frame clones only, minus some. The profile covers around 25,000 clones, with 83% appearing a single time and roughly 1.1% taken by the ten largest. The rearrangement joins TRBV20-1 to TRBJ2-1; D gene unclear. Sequences were derived from PBMCs, sampled approximately 29 days after intestinal transplant. This clonotype was sampled from a human patient who received an intestinal transplant, so some T cells may come from the graft donor. CDR3 in amino acids: CSVLWRNEQFF. The CDR3 nucleotides read TGCAGTGTCCTATGGCGCAATGAGCAGTTCTTC.